This T cell receptor beta chain was recovered during a study of beta chain features in type 1 diabetes. General study findings and limits: The question left open here concerned HLA type influencing TCRB rearrangement. VDJ junctions sequenced from type 1 diabetes patients showed fewer insertions and more deletions.

The V gene end was trimmed by 3 bases and the J gene end by 7 bases; junction bases not matched to a gene: 5. CDR3 length: 16 amino acids. Per germline, CDR1 SGHDN and CDR2 FVKESK. Sequencing targeted expressed TCRB transcripts, as all isolated RNA had been reverse transcribed. Sequencing was performed with immunoSEQ multiplex PCR; in TCRdb, only in-frame clones are kept and a portion is missing. The sample records 860,000 or so clones, around a sixth being singletons. A remark on this clone: The antigen is unknown.

This sequence originates from a young woman in good health. This rearrangement joins TRBV14 to TRBJ2-1; 14 bases line up with TRBD2. Sequencing was done on a sample of naive CD4+ T cells from blood. CDR3 sequence: CASSHTGTSGRNEQFF. The CDR3 DNA sequence: TGTGCCAGCAGCCATACCGGGACTAGCGGGAGAAATGAGCAGTTCTTC. The whole variable domain, filled in from reference TRBV14 and TRBJ2-1, reads EAGVTQFPSHSVIEKGQTVTLRCDPISGHDNLYWYRRVMGKEIKFLLHFVKESKQDESGMPNNRFLAERTGGTYSTLKVQPAELEDSGVYFCASSHTGTSGRNEQFFGPGTRLTVL.